This T cell receptor (beta chain) was obtained from a study of blood T cell repertoires in COVID-19. For the study at large: Acute-phase and convalescent COVID-19 samples originated in the United States, Italy and Spain. Sources were T cells, B-cell-depleted T cells, or PBMCs; the material itself was cDNA or gDNA.

CDR1 MNHNY and CDR2 SVGAGI come from the germline V gene (reference sequence). This CDR3 contains 14 residues. Trimming removed 2 bases from V and 4 bases from J; junction bases left unmatched: 2. As originally analysed: Using reference gene primer amplification, nucleated cell counts were estimated. Data came from immunoSEQ multiplex PCR; TCRdb stores just in-frame clones and leaves some out. D and trimming were read from the DNA, whereas the V and J calls and clone size are those reported in that table. The sample yields 340,000 or so clones, 87% seen once. V and J are TRBV6-6 and TRBJ1-1; 9 bases agree with TRBD1. Material: peripheral blood. The TCR was taken from a man aged 50-59 years with active or convalescent COVID-19. This CDR3 is CASSYGQGSTEAFF. DNA of the CDR3: TGTGCCAGCAGTTACGGACAGGGGAGCACTGAAGCTTTCTTT.